This T cell receptor beta chain was captured in a study of blood T cell repertoires in COVID-19. Study-wide background: The United States, Italy and Spain provided the acute and convalescent COVID-19 samples. PBMCs, B-cell-depleted T cells, or T cells were the source of the cDNA or gDNA that made up the material.

The CDR3 consists of 14 residues. The germline V gene encodes CDR1 SNHLY and CDR2 FYNNEI. V was pared by 6 bases and J by 8 bases, with 19 bases between. Authors' data handling: Quantification of nucleated cells was approximated via reference gene primer amplification. TCRdb's copy holds only in-frame clones and misses some; the assay was immunoSEQ multiplex PCR. V, J and clone size were drawn from that table, and D and trimming were deduced from the DNA. The sample contains roughly 240,000 clones, approximately 86% of which appear only once. Sequencing was done on a sample of peripheral blood. The chain has TRBV2 and TRBJ1-2; no reliable D call. The TCR sequence derives from a woman aged 55-70 years who had recovered from COVID-19. The DNA for the CDR3 is TGTGCCAGCAGGCCTAGCTCCGGGTCAATAGGCTACACCTTC. This translates into CASRPSSGSIGYTF.